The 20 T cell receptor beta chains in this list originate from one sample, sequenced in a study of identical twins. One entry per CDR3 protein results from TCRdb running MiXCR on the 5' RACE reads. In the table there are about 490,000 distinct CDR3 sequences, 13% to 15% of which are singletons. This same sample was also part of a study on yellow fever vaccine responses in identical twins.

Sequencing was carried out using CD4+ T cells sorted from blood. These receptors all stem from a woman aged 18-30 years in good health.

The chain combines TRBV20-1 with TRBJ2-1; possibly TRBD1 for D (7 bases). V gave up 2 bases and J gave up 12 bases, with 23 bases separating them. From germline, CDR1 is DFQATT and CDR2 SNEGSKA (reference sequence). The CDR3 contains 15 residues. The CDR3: CSARTRGTALGGQFF. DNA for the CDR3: TGCAGTGCTAGAACCCGGGGGACAGCGTTAGGTGGGCAGTTCTTC.

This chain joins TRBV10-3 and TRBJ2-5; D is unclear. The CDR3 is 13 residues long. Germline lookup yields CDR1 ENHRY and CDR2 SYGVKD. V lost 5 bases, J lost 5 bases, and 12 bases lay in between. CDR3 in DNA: TGTGCCATCAGTCTCGGGCCGCCGGAGACCCAGTACTTC. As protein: CAISLGPPETQYF.

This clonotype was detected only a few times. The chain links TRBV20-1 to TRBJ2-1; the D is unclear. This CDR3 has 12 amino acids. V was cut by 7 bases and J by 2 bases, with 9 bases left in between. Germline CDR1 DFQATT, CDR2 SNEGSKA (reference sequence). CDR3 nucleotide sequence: TGCAGTGTGCAGAAGGCCTACAATGAGCAGTTCTTC. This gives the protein CSVQKAYNEQFF.

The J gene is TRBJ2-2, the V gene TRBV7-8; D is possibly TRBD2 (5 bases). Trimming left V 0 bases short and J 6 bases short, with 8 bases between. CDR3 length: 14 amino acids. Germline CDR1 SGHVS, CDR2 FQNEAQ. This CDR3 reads CASSLAVEAGELFF. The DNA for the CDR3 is TGTGCCAGCAGCTTAGCGGTGGAGGCCGGGGAGCTGTTTTTT.

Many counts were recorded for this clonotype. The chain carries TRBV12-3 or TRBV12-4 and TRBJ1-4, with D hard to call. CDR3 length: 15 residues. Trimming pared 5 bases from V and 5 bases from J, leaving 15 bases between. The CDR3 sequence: CASSPTGSPNEKLFF. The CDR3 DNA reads TGTGCCAGCAGTCCCACCGGGAGTCCAAATGAAAAACTGTTTTTT.

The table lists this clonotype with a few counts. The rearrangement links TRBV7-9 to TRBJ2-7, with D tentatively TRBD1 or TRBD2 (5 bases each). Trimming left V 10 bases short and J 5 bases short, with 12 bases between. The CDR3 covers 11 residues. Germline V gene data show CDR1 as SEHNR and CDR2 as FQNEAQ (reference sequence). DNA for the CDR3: TGTGCCACCGGGACGCTCAACGAGCAGTACTTC. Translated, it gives CATGTLNEQYF.

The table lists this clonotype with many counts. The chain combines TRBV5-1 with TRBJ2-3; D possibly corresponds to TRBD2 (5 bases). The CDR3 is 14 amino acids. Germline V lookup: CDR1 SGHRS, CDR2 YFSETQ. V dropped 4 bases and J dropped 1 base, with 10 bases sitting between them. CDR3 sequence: CASSPGLGTDTQYF. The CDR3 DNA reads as TGCGCCAGCAGCCCCGGACTGGGCACAGATACGCAGTATTTT.

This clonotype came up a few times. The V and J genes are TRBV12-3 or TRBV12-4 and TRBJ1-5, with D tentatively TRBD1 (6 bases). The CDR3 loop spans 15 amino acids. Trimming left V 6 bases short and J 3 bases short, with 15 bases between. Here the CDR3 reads CASRNTGPLNQPQHF. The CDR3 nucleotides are TGTGCCAGCAGAAACACAGGGCCCCTCAATCAGCCCCAGCATTTT.

CDR3 loop: CSVAPSGETQYF. CDR3 DNA: TGCAGCGTTGCCCCCTCCGGGGAGACCCAGTACTTC. The rearrangement joins TRBV29-1 to TRBJ2-5; D is undetermined. CDR1 is SQVTM, CDR2 ANQGSEA, per germline. With 4 bases removed from V and 5 bases from J, the gap between germline ends came to 11 bases. CDR3 length: 12 residues.

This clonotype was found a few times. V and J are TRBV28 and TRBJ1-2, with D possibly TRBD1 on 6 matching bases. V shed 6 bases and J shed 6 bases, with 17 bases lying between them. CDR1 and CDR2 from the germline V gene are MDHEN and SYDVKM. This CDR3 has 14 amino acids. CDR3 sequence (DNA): TGTGCCAGCAGGGATCAGGGGAGGGCCAATGGCTACACCTTC. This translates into CASRDQGRANGYTF.

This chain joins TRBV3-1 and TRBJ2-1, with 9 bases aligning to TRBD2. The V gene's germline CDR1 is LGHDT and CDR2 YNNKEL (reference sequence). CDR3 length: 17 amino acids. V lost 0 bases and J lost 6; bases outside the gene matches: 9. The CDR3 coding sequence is TGTGCCAGCAGCCAAGATCGGACGGGACTAGCAAGCAATGAGCAGTTCTTC. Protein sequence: CASSQDRTGLASNEQFF.

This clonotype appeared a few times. CDR3 sequence: CASSAQGSYGYTF. In DNA form, the CDR3 reads TGTGCCAGCAGCGCACAGGGCTCCTATGGCTACACCTTC. This rearrangement joins TRBV7-9 to TRBJ1-2; D might be TRBD1 (6 bases). Germline CDR1 is SEHNR and CDR2 is FQNEAQ (reference sequence). CDR3 length: 13 residues. Trimming took 5 bases from V and 4 from J, leaving 11 bases between them.

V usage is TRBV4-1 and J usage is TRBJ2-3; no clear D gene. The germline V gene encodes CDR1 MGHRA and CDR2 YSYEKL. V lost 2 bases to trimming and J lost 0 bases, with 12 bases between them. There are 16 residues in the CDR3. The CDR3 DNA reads TGCGCCAGCAGCCAAATGTTCTCGACTAGCACAGATACGCAGTATTTT. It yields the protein CASSQMFSTSTDTQYF.

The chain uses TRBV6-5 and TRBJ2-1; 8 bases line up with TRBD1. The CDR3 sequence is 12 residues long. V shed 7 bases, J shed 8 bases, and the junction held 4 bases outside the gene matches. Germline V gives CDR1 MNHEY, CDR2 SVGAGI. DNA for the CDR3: TGTGCCAGCACAGACAGGGGACATGAGCAGTTCTTC. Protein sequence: CASTDRGHEQFF.

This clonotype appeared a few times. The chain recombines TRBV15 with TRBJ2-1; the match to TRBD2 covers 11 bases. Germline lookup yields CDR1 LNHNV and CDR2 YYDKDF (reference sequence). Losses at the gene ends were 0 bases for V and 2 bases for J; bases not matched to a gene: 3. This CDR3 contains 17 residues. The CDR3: CATSRDYSGGAYNEQFF. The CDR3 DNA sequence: TGTGCCACCAGCAGAGATTATAGCGGGGGGGCCTACAATGAGCAGTTCTTC.

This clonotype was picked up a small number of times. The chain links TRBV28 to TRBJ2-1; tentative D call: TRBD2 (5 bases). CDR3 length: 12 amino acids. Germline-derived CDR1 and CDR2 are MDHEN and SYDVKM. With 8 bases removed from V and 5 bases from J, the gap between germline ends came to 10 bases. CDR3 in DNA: TGTGCCAGCGAGGACTCAAACAATGAGCAGTTCTTC. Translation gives CASEDSNNEQFF.

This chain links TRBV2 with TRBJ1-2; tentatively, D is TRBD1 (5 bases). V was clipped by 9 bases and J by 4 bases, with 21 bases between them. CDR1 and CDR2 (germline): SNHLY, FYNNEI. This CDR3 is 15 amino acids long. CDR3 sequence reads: CASLTDRGLGYGYTF. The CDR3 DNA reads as TGTGCCAGTCTCACCGACCGGGGACTCGGCTATGGCTACACCTTC. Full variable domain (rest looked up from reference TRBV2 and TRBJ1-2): EPEVTQTPSHQVTQMGQEVILRCVPISNHLYFYWYRQILGQKVEFLVSFYNNEISEKSEIFDDQFSVERPDGSNFTLKIRSTKLEDSAMYFCASLTDRGLGYGYTFGSGTRLTVV.

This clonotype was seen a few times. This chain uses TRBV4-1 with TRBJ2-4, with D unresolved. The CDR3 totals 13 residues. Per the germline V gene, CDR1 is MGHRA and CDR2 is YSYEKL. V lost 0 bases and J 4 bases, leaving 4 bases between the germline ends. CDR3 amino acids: CASSQDAKNIQYF. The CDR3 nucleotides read TGCGCCAGCAGCCAAGATGCGAAAAACATTCAGTACTTC.

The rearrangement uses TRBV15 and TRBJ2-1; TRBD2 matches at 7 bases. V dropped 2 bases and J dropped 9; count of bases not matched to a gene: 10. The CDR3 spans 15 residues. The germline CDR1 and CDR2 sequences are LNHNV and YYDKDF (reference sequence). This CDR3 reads CATSRLWGGNGEQFF. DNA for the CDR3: TGTGCCACCAGCAGATTATGGGGAGGGAACGGTGAGCAGTTCTTC.

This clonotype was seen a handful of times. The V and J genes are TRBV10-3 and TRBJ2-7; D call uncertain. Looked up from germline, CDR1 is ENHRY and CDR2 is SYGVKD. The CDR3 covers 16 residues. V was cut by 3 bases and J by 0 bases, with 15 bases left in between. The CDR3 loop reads CAISDMRPSNSYEQYV. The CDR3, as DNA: TGTGCCATCAGTGATATGCGGCCTTCGAACTCCTACGAGCAGTACGTC.